This T cell receptor (beta chain) originates from a study of blood T cells in healthy people across ages. J was trimmed by 10 bases and V by 7 bases; bases with no gene match: 5. Germline CDR1 and CDR2: SGHRS and YFSETQ. The CDR3 consists of 14 residues. This clonotype has a handful of counts. Its target is not known. Study results and limitations: Both higher diversity and more naive CD4+ cells marked long-lived donors when set against aged donors.

Donor samples were obtained from healthy Caucasian individuals from Russia, aged roughly 6 to 90. In each sample, at least 7 million PBMCs were isolated. PCR was performed a second time for 7 to 11 cycles using a sample-barcoded 5' primer and a J-beta primer mix. Using its own MiXCR run on the 5' RACE reads, TCRdb lists one record per CDR3 protein. The table shows around 1,000,000 distinct CDR3 sequences, with under 30% occurring only once. This sample was also put to use in a study of T cells of mothers and their children.

The source of this sequence is a girl aged 2-10 years in good health. This sequence joins TRBV5-1 and TRBJ2-1; 16 positions match TRBD2. Input material: blood. CDR3 in amino acids: CASGTSGGAREQFF. DNA for the CDR3: TGCGCCAGCGGGACTAGCGGGGGGGCCAGGGAGCAGTTCTTC.